A single sample gave rise to the 3 T cell receptor beta chains below, sequenced in a study of T cells after yellow fever vaccination. A single record per CDR3 protein comes from TCRdb applying MiXCR to the 5' RACE reads. The sample has 300,000 to 350,000 distinct CDR3 sequences, 7% to 10% seen once; the top ten hold roughly 15%. The sequencing here drew on PBMCs, taken roughly seven weeks after the first yellow fever vaccination. Receptors originate from a man younger than 35 who received the YFV17D yellow fever vaccine.

The sample holds a few counts of this clonotype. The chain recombines TRBV7-8 with TRBJ2-3; D perhaps matches TRBD2 (5 bases). The CDR3 has 14 residues. Looked up from germline, CDR1 is SGHVS and CDR2 is FQNEAQ. V lost 2 bases to trimming and J lost 3 bases, with 9 bases between them. The CDR3 sequence is CASSLTSYTDTQYF. The CDR3 DNA sequence: TGTGCCAGCAGCTTAACTAGTTATACAGATACGCAGTATTTT. Using reference TRBV7-8 and TRBJ2-3 for the parts outside the CDR3, the full variable domain is GAGVSQSPRYKVAKRGQDVALRCDPISGHVSLFWYQQALGQGPEFLTYFQNEAQLDKSGLPSDRFFAERPEGSVSTLKIQRTQQEDSAVYLCASSLTSYTDTQYFGPGTRLTVL.

This clonotype was found many times. The J gene is TRBJ2-3, the V gene TRBV7-2; 11 bases are a match to TRBD2. CDR1 and CDR2 from the germline V gene are SGHTA and FQGNSA. CDR3 length: 17 amino acids. V was clipped by 3 bases and J by 5 bases; unmatched bases: 10. The DNA for the CDR3 is TGTGCCAGCAGCTTTAGCGGGGGGGCCGGTTTCCTAGATACGCAGTATTTT. Its translation is CASSFSGGAGFLDTQYF.

The gene calls are TRBV25-1 and TRBJ2-7; D might be TRBD1 or TRBD2, each matching 5 bases. Germline V gene lookup returns CDR1 MGHDK and CDR2 SYGVNS. The CDR3 runs to 17 residues. V was cut by 4 bases and J by 3 bases, with 22 bases left in between. CDR3 sequence: CASSAVEGIPTVYEQYF. DNA of the CDR3: TGTGCCAGCAGTGCCGTTGAGGGGATCCCTACTGTCTACGAGCAGTACTTC.